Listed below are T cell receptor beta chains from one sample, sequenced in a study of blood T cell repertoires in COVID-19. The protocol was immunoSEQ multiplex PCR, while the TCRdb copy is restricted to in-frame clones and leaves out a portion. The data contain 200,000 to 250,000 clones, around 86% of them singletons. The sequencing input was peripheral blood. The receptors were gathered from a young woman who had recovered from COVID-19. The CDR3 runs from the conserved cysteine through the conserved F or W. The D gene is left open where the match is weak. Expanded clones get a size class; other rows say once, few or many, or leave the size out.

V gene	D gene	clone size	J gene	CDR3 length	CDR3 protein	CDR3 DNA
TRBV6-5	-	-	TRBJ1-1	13	CASRTTGIPEAFF	TGTGCCAGCAGAACTACAGGGATACCTGAAGCTTTCTTT
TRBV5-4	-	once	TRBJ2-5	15	CASSLETSAVETQYF	TGTGCCAGCAGCTTGGAGACTTCGGCGGTGGAGACCCAGTACTTC
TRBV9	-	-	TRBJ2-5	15	CASSVRQGYLETQYF	TGTGCCAGCAGCGTACGCCAGGGGTATTTAGAGACCCAGTACTTC
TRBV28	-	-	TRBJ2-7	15	CASSFLRQGLDEQYF	TGTGCCAGCAGTTTTTTAAGGCAGGGTCTCGACGAGCAGTACTTC
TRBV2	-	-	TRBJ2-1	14	CASNELFGGDEQFF	TGTGCCAGCAATGAACTTTTTGGAGGGGATGAGCAGTTCTTC
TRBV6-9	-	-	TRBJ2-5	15	CASSYLVAVQETQYF	TGTGCCAGCAGTTACCTGGTAGCAGTCCAAGAGACCCAGTACTTC
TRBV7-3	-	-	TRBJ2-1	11	CAGGINNEQFF	TGTGCCGGCGGAATTAACAATGAGCAGTTCTTC
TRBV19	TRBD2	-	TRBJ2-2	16	CASSIRGGLNTGELFF	TGTGCCAGTAGTATTCGCGGGGGGCTAAACACCGGGGAGCTGTTTTTT
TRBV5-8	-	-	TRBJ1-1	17	CASSTRGTFLMNTEAFF	TGTGCCAGCAGCACTCGGGGGACCTTCCTCATGAACACTGAAGCTTTCTTT
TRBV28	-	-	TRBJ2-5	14	CASSLLDRGETQYF	TGTGCCAGCAGTTTATTGGACAGAGGAGAGACCCAGTACTTC
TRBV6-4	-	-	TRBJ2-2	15	CASSDSSAAAGELFF	TGTGCCAGCAGTGACTCGTCAGCGGCGGCCGGGGAGCTGTTTTTT
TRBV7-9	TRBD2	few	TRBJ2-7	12	CASSLLAGEQYF	TGTGCCAGCAGCCTACTAGCGGGGGAGCAGTACTTC
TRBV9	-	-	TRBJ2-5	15	CASSGDWSVQETQYF	TGTGCCAGCAGCGGCGACTGGAGCGTACAAGAGACCCAGTACTTC
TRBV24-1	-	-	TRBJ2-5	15	CATSDPNLGGETQYF	TGTGCCACCAGTGATCCCAACCTCGGTGGAGAGACCCAGTACTTC
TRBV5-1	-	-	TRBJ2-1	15	CASSNGGASYNEQFF	TGCGCCAGCAGCAATGGCGGGGCGTCCTACAATGAGCAGTTCTTC
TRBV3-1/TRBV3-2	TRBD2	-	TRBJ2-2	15	CASSPRRLATGELFF	TGTGCCAGCAGCCCAAGAAGACTAGCAACCGGGGAGCTGTTTTTT
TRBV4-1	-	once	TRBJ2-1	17	CASSQSSSDSTYNEQFF	TGCGCCAGCAGCCAATCATCTTCGGACTCTACCTACAATGAGCAGTTCTTC